This paragraph reports one T cell receptor (beta chain). Its antigen remains unidentified. Germline V gives CDR1 LNHDA, CDR2 SQIVND (reference sequence). V gave up 5 bases and J gave up 6 bases, with 11 bases separating them. The CDR3 length is 13 residues. This record comes from a study of T cell responses to AZD1222 COVID-19 vaccine. Study summary: Second-dose groups at about 4 or about 12 weeks were pooled.

Some clones are missing from TCRdb's copy, which holds only in-frame ones; the method was immunoSEQ multiplex PCR. The top ten clones hold 15% to 20% of a sample with tens of thousands of clones, around 86% of them seen once. Broader study findings: Nearly half of spike-specific TCRs reportedly target unmutated variant regions. Donor demographics were predominantly white British with a female majority; clonal diversity may be underestimated. Recipients of two AZD1222 doses showed rising Spike-specific TCR breadth and depth.

The V call is TRBV19, the J call TRBJ1-5; tentatively, D is TRBD1 (6 bases). The source material was peripheral blood, sampled on day 0 of AZD1222 vaccination. The TCR sequence derives from an adult in good health. CDR3 in amino acids: CASSPTGIQPQHF. For the CDR3, the DNA is TGTGCCAGTAGTCCCACAGGGATTCAGCCCCAGCATTTT.